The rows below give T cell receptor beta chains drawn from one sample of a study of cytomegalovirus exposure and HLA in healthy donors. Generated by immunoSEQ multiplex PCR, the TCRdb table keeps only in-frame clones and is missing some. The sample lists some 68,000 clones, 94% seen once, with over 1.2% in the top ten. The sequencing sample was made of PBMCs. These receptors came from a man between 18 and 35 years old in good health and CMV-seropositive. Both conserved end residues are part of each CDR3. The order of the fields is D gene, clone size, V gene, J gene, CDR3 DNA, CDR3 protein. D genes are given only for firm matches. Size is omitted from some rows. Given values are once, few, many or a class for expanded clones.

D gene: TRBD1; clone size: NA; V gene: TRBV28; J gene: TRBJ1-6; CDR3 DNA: TGTGCCAGCAGTCGGGACAGGGAATTTTCACCCCTCCACTTT; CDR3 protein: CASSRDREFSPLHF
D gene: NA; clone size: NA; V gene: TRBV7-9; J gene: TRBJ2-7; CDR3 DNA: TGTGCCAGCACCTGGCGAGATGCGGAGCGGACTTCCTACGAGCAGTACTTC; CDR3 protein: CASTWRDAERTSYEQYF
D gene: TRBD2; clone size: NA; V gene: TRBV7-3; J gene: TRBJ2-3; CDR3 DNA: TGTGCCAGCAGCTTAGGCGGGAGCGGGGGGGAAGCAGATACGCAGTATTTT; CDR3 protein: CASSLGGSGGEADTQYF
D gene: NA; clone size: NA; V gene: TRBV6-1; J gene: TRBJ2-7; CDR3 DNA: TGTGCCAGCAGCCCGGGACTGGGGTCCTACGTGCAGTACTTC; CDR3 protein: CASSPGLGSYVQYF
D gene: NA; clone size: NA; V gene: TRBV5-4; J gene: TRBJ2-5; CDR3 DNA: TGTGCCAGCAGCTTGGGACAGGACCAAGAGACCCAGTACTTC; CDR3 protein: CASSLGQDQETQYF
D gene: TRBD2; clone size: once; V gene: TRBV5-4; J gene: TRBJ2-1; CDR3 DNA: TGTGCCAGCAGCCGTAGCGGGGATAGTTACAATGAGCAGTTCTTC; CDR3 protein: CASSRSGDSYNEQFF
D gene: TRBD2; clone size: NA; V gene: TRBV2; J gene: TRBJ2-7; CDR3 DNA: TGTGCCAGCAGTGAAGCGCAGGCGGGAGGCCCAAGCTCCTACGAGCAGTACTTC; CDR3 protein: CASSEAQAGGPSSYEQYF
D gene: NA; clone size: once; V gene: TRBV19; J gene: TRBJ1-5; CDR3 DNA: TGTGCCAGTCGGAGGGAGTCTCAAAATCAGCCCCAGCATTTT; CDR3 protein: CASRRESQNQPQHF
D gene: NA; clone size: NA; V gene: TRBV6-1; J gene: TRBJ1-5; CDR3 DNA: TGTGCCAGCAGTAGTCCGACAGATAGCAATCAGCCCCAGCATTTT; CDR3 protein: CASSSPTDSNQPQHF
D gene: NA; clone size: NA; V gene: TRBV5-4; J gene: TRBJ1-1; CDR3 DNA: TGTGCCAGCAGCCGACGGGACTCGAACACTGAAGCTTTCTTT; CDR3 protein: CASSRRDSNTEAFF
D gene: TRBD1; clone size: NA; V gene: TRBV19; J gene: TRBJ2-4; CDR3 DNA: TGTGCCAGTAGCTCCGACAGGGTCAGCAAAAACATTCAGTACTTC; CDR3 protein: CASSSDRVSKNIQYF
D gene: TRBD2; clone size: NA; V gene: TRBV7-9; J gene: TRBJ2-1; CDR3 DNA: TGTGCCAGCAGCAGTGGGACTAGTCCCAATGAGCAGTTCTTC; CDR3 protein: CASSSGTSPNEQFF
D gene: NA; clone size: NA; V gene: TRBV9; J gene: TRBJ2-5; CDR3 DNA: TGTGCCAGCAGCGTAGCTATACAAGAGACCCAGTACTTC; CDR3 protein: CASSVAIQETQYF
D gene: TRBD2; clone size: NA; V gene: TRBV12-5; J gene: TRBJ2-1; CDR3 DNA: TGTGCTAGTGGTTTGGTACCCCTAGCGGGAGTCCCCAGGTACAATGAGCAGTTCTTC; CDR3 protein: CASGLVPLAGVPRYNEQFF
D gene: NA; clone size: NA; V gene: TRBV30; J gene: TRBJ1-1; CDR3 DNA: TGTGCCTGGAGTAAACAACTGACAGTGAACACTGAAGCTTTCTTT; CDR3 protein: CAWSKQLTVNTEAFF
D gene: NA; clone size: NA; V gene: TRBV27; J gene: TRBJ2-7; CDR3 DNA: TGTGCCAGCAGCAGGGCAGAGACCTACGAGCAGTACTTC; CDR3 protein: CASSRAETYEQYF
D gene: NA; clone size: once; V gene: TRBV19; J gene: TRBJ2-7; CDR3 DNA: TGTGCCAGTAGTATGGACTATAGCGAGCAGTACTTC; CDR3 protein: CASSMDYSEQYF
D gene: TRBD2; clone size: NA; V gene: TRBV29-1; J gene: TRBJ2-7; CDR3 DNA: TGCAGCGCCTGGACTAGCGGGAGGGCCGACGAGCAGTACTTC; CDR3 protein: CSAWTSGRADEQYF
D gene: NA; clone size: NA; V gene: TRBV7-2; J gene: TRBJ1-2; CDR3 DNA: TGTGCCAGCAGCTTAGCGGAACGGGTCTATGGCTACACCTTC; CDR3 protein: CASSLAERVYGYTF
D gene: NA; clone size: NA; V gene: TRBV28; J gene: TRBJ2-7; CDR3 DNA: TGTGCCAGCAAGCCTACCAGGAGGGTATCCGAGCAGTACTTC; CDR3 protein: CASKPTRRVSEQYF
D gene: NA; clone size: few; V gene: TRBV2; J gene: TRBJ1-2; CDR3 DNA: TGTGCCAGCAGTGCGCGACAGATATTTGGCTACACCTTC; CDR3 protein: CASSARQIFGYTF
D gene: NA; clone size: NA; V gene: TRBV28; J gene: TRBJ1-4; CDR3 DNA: TGTGCCAGCAGCCCGCTCGACAGGAGGCTTAATGAAAAACTGTTTTTT; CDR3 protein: CASSPLDRRLNEKLFF
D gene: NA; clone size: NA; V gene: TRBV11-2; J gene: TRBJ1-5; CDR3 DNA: TGTGCCAGCAGCTTAGCCCCAGGCGGCAATCAGCCCCAGCATTTT; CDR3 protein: CASSLAPGGNQPQHF
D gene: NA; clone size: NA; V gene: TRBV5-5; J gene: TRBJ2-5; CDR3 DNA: TGTGCCAGCAGCGGCACAGAGACCCAGTACTTC; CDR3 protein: CASSGTETQYF
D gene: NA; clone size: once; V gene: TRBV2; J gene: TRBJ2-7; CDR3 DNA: TGTGCCAGCCAACAGGGATATGGCCCTTACGAGCAGTACTTC; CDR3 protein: CASQQGYGPYEQYF
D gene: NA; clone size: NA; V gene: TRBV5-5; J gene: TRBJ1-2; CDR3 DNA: TGTGCCAGCAGCCTTACTAGCACCGATGGCTACACCTTC; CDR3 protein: CASSLTSTDGYTF
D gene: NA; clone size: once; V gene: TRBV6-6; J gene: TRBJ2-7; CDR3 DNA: TGTGCCAGCAGTTACGAGGGTAAGCGATACGAGCAGTACTTC; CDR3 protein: CASSYEGKRYEQYF
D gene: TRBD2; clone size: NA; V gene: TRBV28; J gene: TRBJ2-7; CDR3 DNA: TGTGCCAGCAGTTCCCTACTAGCGGGAGAAAGTGAGCAGTACTTC; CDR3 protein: CASSSLLAGESEQYF
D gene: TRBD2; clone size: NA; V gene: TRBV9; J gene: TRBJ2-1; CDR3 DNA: TGTGCCAGCAGCGTAGGTGTCACTAGCGGGTACAATGAGCAGTTCTTC; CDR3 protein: CASSVGVTSGYNEQFF
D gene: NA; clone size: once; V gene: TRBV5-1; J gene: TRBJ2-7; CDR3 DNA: TGCGCCAGCAGAGAGACAGTATCCTACGAGCAGTACTTC; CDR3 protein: CASRETVSYEQYF
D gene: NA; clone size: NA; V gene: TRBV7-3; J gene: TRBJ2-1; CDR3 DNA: TGTGCCAGCAGCTTATTCGAGGCCTCCCTCAGGGGTGAGCAGTTCTTC; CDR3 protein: CASSLFEASLRGEQFF
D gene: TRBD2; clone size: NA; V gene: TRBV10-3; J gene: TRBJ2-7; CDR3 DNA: TGTGCCATCAGTGGGACTCTTAGTTGGTCGGGGGGCGAGCAGTACTTC; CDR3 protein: CAISGTLSWSGGEQYF
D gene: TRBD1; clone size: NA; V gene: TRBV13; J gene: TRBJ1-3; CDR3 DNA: TGTGCCAGCAGCTTAGTAGGGGGCTTTGGAAACACCATATATTTT; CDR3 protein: CASSLVGGFGNTIYF
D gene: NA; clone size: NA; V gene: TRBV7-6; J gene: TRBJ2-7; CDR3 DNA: TGTGCCAGCAGCTTAATCCCCCGTCTCGGTGAGCAGTACTTC; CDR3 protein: CASSLIPRLGEQYF
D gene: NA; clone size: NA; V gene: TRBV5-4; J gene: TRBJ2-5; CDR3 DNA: TGTGCCAGCAGCTTGGGACAGCTCCAAGAGACCCAGTACTTC; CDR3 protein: CASSLGQLQETQYF
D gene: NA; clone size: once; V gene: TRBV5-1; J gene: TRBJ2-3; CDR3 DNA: TGCGCCAGCAGCTTCCGTTCTCCAGATACGCAGTATTTT; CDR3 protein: CASSFRSPDTQYF
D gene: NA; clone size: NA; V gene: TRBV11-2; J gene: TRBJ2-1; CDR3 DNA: TGTGCCAGCAGCTTGGTGACGGGGAGTCGGGCCAATGAGCAGTTCTTC; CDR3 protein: CASSLVTGSRANEQFF
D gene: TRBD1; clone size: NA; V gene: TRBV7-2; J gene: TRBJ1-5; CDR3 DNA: TGTGCCAGCAGCGCATGGACAGGGAGCAATCAGCCCCAGCATTTT; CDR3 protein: CASSAWTGSNQPQHF
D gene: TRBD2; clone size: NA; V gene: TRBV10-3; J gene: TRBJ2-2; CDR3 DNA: TGTGCCAGTTACGGTAGCGGGAGAGGCACCGGGGAGCTGTTTTTT; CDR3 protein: CASYGSGRGTGELFF
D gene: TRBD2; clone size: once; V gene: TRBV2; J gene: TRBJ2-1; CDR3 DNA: TGTGCCAGCAGTGATACTAGCGGGGTGTGGAATGAGCAGTTCTTC; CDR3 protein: CASSDTSGVWNEQFF
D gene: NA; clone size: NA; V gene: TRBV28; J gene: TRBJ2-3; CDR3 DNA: TGTGCCAGCAGTTTCCTGTACCCGTCCCCGAGTACGCAGTATTTT; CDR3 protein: CASSFLYPSPSTQYF
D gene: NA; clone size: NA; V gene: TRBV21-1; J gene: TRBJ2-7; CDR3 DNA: TGTGCCAGCAGCAAGCGGGAAGACTTCCGAAGCTCCTACGAGCAGTACTTC; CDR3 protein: CASSKREDFRSSYEQYF
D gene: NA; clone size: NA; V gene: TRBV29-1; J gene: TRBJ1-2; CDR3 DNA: TGCAGCGTTGAAGAACAGGAATACTATGGCTACACCTTC; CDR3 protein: CSVEEQEYYGYTF
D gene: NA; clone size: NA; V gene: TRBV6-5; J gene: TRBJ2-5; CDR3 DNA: TGTGCCAGCAGTGAAACAGGTTCTCAAGAGACCCAGTACTTC; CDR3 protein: CASSETGSQETQYF
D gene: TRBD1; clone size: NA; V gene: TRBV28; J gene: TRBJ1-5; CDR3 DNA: TGTGCCAGCAGTTCAGGACAGGGAGGACAGCCCCAGCATTTT; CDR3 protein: CASSSGQGGQPQHF
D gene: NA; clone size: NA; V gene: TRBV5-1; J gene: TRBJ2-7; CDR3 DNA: TGCGCCAGCAGCCCGGCTAACAGGGACTACGAGCAGTACTTC; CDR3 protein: CASSPANRDYEQYF
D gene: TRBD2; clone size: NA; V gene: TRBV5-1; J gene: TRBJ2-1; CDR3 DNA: TGCGCCAGCAGTCTAGCGGGAGGGTACTCCTACAATGAGCAGTTCTTC; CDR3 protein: CASSLAGGYSYNEQFF